Here is one T cell receptor (beta chain) with its context. This clone was seen more than once but under ten times. The specificity of this receptor is unknown. No much larger clone exists at a distance of one base, and base qualities are not known. The data were obtained in a study of blood T cell repertoires in COVID-19 (dated by TCRdb to about 2020). Concerning the study at large: Samples covering the acute and convalescent phases of COVID-19 were provided by collaborators in the United States, Italy and Spain. The samples were drawn from the first 160 participants of the ongoing ImmuneRACE study and from 950 to 1,500 subjects provided by 6 global collaborators. The dataset comprised deeply sampled blood TCRbeta repertoires from subjects exposed to, actively infected with, or recovered from COVID-19. The prospective study material was composed of cDNA or gDNA derived from T cells, B-cell-depleted T cells, or PBMCs. The repertoires were released in a freely available public database meant as a resource for research on the immune response to SARS-CoV-2. The sample metadata nearly always contained a de-identified subject ID, COVID-19 status, age in years and sex. Where available, HLA class I and class II types were taken from metadata supplied by the sample provider and were not determined by assay-based typing. General findings and caveats noted by the study authors: The amount of clinical and demographic metadata varied by source and participant and was provided uncurated.

Each collaborating institution followed its own protocols to collect whole blood in K2EDTA tubes. For TCRbeta analysis, collaborators shipped samples as frozen whole blood, isolated PBMCs, or DNA extracted from either of those sample types. TCRbeta CDR3 regions were amplified from genomic DNA using the immunoSEQ Assay, a bias-controlled multiplex PCR. The authors' analysis ran thus. The number of nucleated cells in each sample was estimated from the amplification of reference gene primers within the assay. To quantify the absolute abundance of each unique TCRbeta CDR3 rearrangement, sequence reads were collapsed and filtered. For each sample, productive Simpson clonality was calculated as the square root of Simpson's diversity index across productive rearrangements. TCRdb mirrors the immuneACCESS table, restricted to in-frame sequences. Some clones are absent from its copies; in checked studies, under half trace to an unresolved V gene, and the reason for the others is unknown. Clone size and the V and J calls come from that table; the DNA yielded D and trimming. This sample has roughly 130,000 clones in its table, and about 86% of those were observed once. The ten biggest clones cover 3% of the sample.

The CDR3 spans 15 residues, from the cysteine through the phenylalanine. Only the CDR3 DNA is retained, 45 bases long and in frame from the first base. In the germline V gene, CDR1 corresponds to SGHRS and CDR2 to YFSETQ. At the junction V is shortened by 0 bases and J by 1 base, with 10 bases in between. This receptor was identified in a woman older than 75 with acute or convalescent COVID-19. The source material was peripheral blood. The chain is encoded by TRBV5-1 joined to TRBJ1-1; the D gene is not confidently resolved. The CDR3 protein: CASSLAAGWNTEAFF. The sequenced DNA: TGCGCCAGCAGCTTGGCCGCGGGCTGGAACACTGAAGCTTTCTTT.